The sequence of this TCR beta chain was determined in a study of shared clonotypes between healthy human individuals. Study outcomes and limitations: Sequencing depth was predicted to influence how clonotypes are shared among donors.

The naive CD8 population came from CD45RO-negative cells selected for CCR7, without terminally differentiated effector memory CD45RA+ cells. This clone was observed a single time. Its antigen is unknown. Profiled with immunoSEQ multiplex PCR; TCRdb holds only in-frame clones, not every one. The sample holds hundreds of thousands of clones, roughly 95% seen once. The sequencing input was naive CD8+ T cells sorted from blood. The clonotype was recovered from a woman aged 30 to 39 in good health.

The CDR3 DNA follows: TGTGCCAGCAGTGCGGGGCCAGAAGGTTCCTATAATTCACCCCTCCACTTT. Its protein product is CASSAGPEGSYNSPLHF. The chain has TRBV25-1 and TRBJ1-6; tentative D call: TRBD1 (5 bases). The CDR3 has 17 amino acids. V lost 4 bases and J 1 base, leaving 14 bases between the germline ends. Germline V gene data show CDR1 as MGHDK and CDR2 as SYGVNS.